This is a list of T cell receptor beta chains from one sample in a study of T-cell memory formation after mild COVID-19. TCRdb re-called the 5' RACE reads with MiXCR, one entry per CDR3 protein. The table shows just over 300,000 distinct CDR3 sequences, with just under 20% occurring only once. Source material: PBMCs or a T cell subset sorted from them (not recorded which). These receptors all stem from a man in his late teens or twenties who had mild COVID-19 (a few samples of this study predate the infection). Cell type and time point are not known. Both conserved end residues are part of each CDR3. A D gene is named only where the DNA matches it firmly. Expanded clones are given a class, and other clones once, few, many or no size at all.

TRBJ1-2 | . | TRBV7-9 | . | CASTFLGAGDGYTF | TGTGCCAGCACCTTCCTCGGGGCAGGGGATGGCTACACCTTC
TRBJ2-3 | . | TRBV20-1 | . | CSAPGLTDTQYF | TGCAGTGCCCCGGGGCTCACAGATACGCAGTATTTT
TRBJ2-3 | . | TRBV18 | few | CATQGDTQYF | TGTGCCACCCAAGGGGATACGCAGTATTTT
TRBJ1-4 | . | TRBV20-1 | . | CSARPGGNEKLFF | TGCAGTGCTCGACCCGGCGGGAATGAAAAACTGTTTTTT
TRBJ1-1 | . | TRBV20-1 | . | CSAVGVLNTEAFF | TGCAGTGCGGTGGGGGTCCTGAACACTGAAGCTTTCTTT
TRBJ2-1 | TRBD2 | TRBV20-1 | . | CSARLADGASYNEQFF | TGCAGTGCCAGACTAGCGGACGGGGCCTCCTACAATGAGCAGTTCTTC
TRBJ1-5 | . | TRBV20-1 | . | CSASEGNQPQHF | TGCAGTGCTTCAGAAGGGAATCAGCCCCAGCATTTT
TRBJ2-1 | . | TRBV4-3 | . | CASSRPRAGSGVGYNEQFF | TGCGCCAGCAGCCGCCCCCGAGCAGGGAGTGGGGTGGGGTACAATGAGCAGTTCTTC
TRBJ2-1 | TRBD1 | TRBV6-5 | . | CASSSTGTGYNEQFF | TGTGCCAGCAGTTCAACCGGGACAGGTTACAATGAGCAGTTCTTC
TRBJ2-3 | . | TRBV5-1 | . | CASSLGQETDTQYF | TGCGCCAGCAGCCTAGGCCAGGAGACAGATACGCAGTATTTT
TRBJ2-1 | . | TRBV4-2 | . | CASSQAAFTYNEQFF | TGTGCCAGCAGCCAAGCCGCGTTTACCTACAATGAGCAGTTCTTC
TRBJ1-2 | . | TRBV20-1 | many | CSAAQGTANYGYTF | TGCAGTGCCGCACAGGGAACGGCTAACTATGGCTACACCTTC
TRBJ2-5 | TRBD2 | TRBV7-6 | few | CASSSTLLSGGTQYF | TGTGCCAGCAGCTCAACACTCCTTAGCGGGGGGACCCAGTACTTC
TRBJ1-4 | . | TRBV4-1 | few | CASSQAGREREKLFF | TGCGCCAGCAGCCAAGCGGGCAGGGAACGGGAAAAACTGTTTTTT
TRBJ1-1 | . | TRBV27 | . | CASSRSTLNTEAFF | TGTGCCAGCAGTCGATCTACGCTGAACACTGAAGCTTTCTTT
TRBJ1-6 | . | TRBV18 | . | CASSPLGHRFSPLHF | TGTGCCAGCTCACCGTTGGGACACCGGTTTTCACCCCTCCACTTT
TRBJ2-7 | TRBD1 | TRBV10-2 | . | CASGAGQGEHEQYF | TGCGCCAGTGGGGCAGGACAGGGGGAGCACGAGCAGTACTTC
TRBJ2-5 | TRBD2 | TRBV12-3/TRBV12-4 | . | CASSPGSGEETQYF | TGTGCCAGCAGTCCCGGCAGCGGGGAGGAGACCCAGTACTTC
TRBJ1-2 | . | TRBV12-3/TRBV12-4 | . | CASSPTRRYSNYGYTF | TGTGCCAGCAGTCCCACCCGCCGGTATTCTAACTATGGCTACACCTTC
TRBJ2-2 | . | TRBV7-7 | . | CASSSDREGTGELFF | TGTGCCAGCAGCTCAGACAGGGAGGGCACCGGGGAGCTGTTTTTT
TRBJ2-4 | . | TRBV4-2 | . | CASSQDWLSGPYF | TGTGCCAGCAGCCAAGATTGGCTTTCCGGCCCGTACTTC
TRBJ2-5 | TRBD1 | TRBV11-3 | few | CASSLDGTGKQETQYF | TGTGCCAGCAGCTTAGATGGGACAGGAAAACAAGAGACCCAGTACTTC
TRBJ2-5 | TRBD2 | TRBV5-1 | . | CASRDLAGGQETQYF | TGCGCCAGCAGAGATTTAGCGGGGGGGCAAGAGACCCAGTACTTC
TRBJ1-3 | . | TRBV4-1 | . | CASSLPRGNPGNTIYF | TGCGCCAGCAGCCTCCCTAGAGGTAATCCTGGAAACACCATATATTTT
TRBJ2-5 | . | TRBV25-1 | . | CASSEPGSIETQYF | TGTGCCAGCAGTGAACCGGGATCAATTGAGACCCAGTACTTC
TRBJ1-5 | TRBD1 | TRBV6-2/TRBV6-3 | . | CASSRQGTQPQHF | TGTGCCAGCAGTCGACAGGGAACCCAGCCCCAGCATTTT
TRBJ1-2 | . | TRBV12-3/TRBV12-4 | . | CASSFGAPGLRAAYGYTF | TGTGCCAGCAGTTTTGGGGCCCCGGGCCTCCGGGCCGCCTATGGCTACACCTTC
TRBJ1-3 | TRBD1 | TRBV7-9 | few | CASSPSGTGDTIYF | TGTGCCAGCAGCCCAAGCGGGACAGGGGACACCATATATTTT
TRBJ1-5 | . | TRBV7-9 | many | CASSADIPVGRPQHF | TGTGCCAGCAGCGCCGACATCCCGGTGGGGCGGCCCCAGCATTTT
TRBJ2-5 | TRBD2 | TRBV6-2/TRBV6-3 | . | CASSYSIPTSGGILQETQYF | TGTGCCAGCAGTTACTCGATCCCGACTAGCGGGGGTATCCTCCAAGAGACCCAGTACTTC
TRBJ1-1 | . | TRBV6-5 | . | CASSLGRGLAEAFF | TGTGCCAGCAGCCTGGGTCGGGGGCTGGCTGAAGCTTTCTTT
TRBJ1-1 | TRBD1 | TRBV5-5 | few | CASGRTGVTEAFF | TGTGCCAGCGGGCGGACAGGGGTCACTGAAGCTTTCTTT
TRBJ2-3 | . | TRBV29-1 | many | CSVDEGADTQYF | TGCAGCGTTGACGAGGGCGCAGATACGCAGTATTTT
TRBJ2-7 | TRBD1 | TRBV5-8 | many | CASRQGDLNRLAYEQYF | TGTGCCAGCAGGCAGGGGGACCTAAATCGTTTAGCCTACGAGCAGTACTTC
TRBJ2-5 | TRBD1 | TRBV9 | . | CASSVTPGQTGETQYF | TGTGCCAGCAGCGTCACCCCCGGACAGACAGGGGAGACCCAGTACTTC
TRBJ2-5 | TRBD2 | TRBV5-4 | . | CASSGGELAETQYF | TGTGCCAGCAGTGGGGGGGAATTGGCGGAGACCCAGTACTTC
TRBJ1-6 | . | TRBV6-5 | few | CASSYTGNNSPLHF | TGTGCCAGCAGTTACACAGGGAATAATTCACCCCTCCACTTT
TRBJ2-5 | TRBD2 | TRBV7-2 | . | CASSFNGGAETQYF | TGTGCCAGCAGCTTTAACGGGGGGGCAGAGACCCAGTACTTC
TRBJ2-3 | TRBD2 | TRBV20-1 | . | CSGRLARTQYF | TGCAGTGGTAGACTAGCAAGGACGCAGTATTTT
TRBJ1-5 | . | TRBV12-5 | . | CASAQGSNQPQHF | TGTGCTAGTGCCCAGGGAAGCAATCAGCCCCAGCATTTT
TRBJ1-2 | . | TRBV6-1 | few | CASSEISGAWGYTF | TGTGCCAGCAGTGAAATATCGGGGGCGTGGGGCTACACCTTC
TRBJ2-2 | . | TRBV4-1 | . | CASSQTSAGELFF | TGCGCCAGCAGCCAAACAAGTGCCGGGGAGCTGTTTTTT
TRBJ1-4 | . | TRBV27 | . | CASSLSPQNVNEKLFF | TGTGCCAGCAGTTTATCTCCGCAGAATGTTAATGAAAAACTGTTTTTT
TRBJ1-1 | . | TRBV20-1 | . | CSALRFTEAFF | TGCAGTGCTTTAAGGTTCACTGAAGCTTTCTTT
TRBJ2-4 | . | TRBV6-2/TRBV6-3 | few | CASSYGAKNIQYF | TGTGCCAGCAGTTACGGGGCCAAAAACATTCAGTACTTC
TRBJ2-5 | TRBD1 | TRBV7-9 | few | CASSFGTGGEETQYF | TGTGCCAGCAGCTTTGGGACAGGGGGCGAAGAGACCCAGTACTTC
TRBJ1-1 | . | TRBV7-9 | few | CASSPYPGLRNTEAFF | TGTGCCAGCAGCCCATATCCGGGCCTGAGGAACACTGAAGCTTTCTTT
TRBJ2-2 | TRBD2 | TRBV28 | few | CASTTSAWAGELFF | TGTGCCAGCACGACTAGCGCGTGGGCCGGGGAGCTGTTTTTT
TRBJ2-7 | TRBD2 | TRBV7-9 | . | CASSVSPGLAGGRYEQYF | TGTGCCAGCAGCGTATCCCCGGGACTAGCGGGGGGGAGATACGAGCAGTACTTC
TRBJ2-1 | . | TRBV2 | . | CASRQEGEQFF | TGTGCCAGCAGGCAGGAGGGTGAGCAGTTCTTC
TRBJ1-4 | . | TRBV20-1 | . | CSAPPDGATNEKLFF | TGCAGTGCTCCACCGGATGGGGCAACTAATGAAAAACTGTTTTTT
TRBJ1-2 | . | TRBV15 | few | CATSRERRVGGYTF | TGTGCCACCAGCAGAGAGCGCAGGGTTGGTGGCTACACCTTC
TRBJ1-1 | . | TRBV20-1 | . | CSARVGGNTEAFF | TGCAGTGCTAGAGTTGGGGGGAACACTGAAGCTTTCTTT